What follows are 15 T cell receptor beta chains derived from one specimen sequenced in a study of blood T cell repertoires in COVID-19. Data came from immunoSEQ multiplex PCR; TCRdb stores just in-frame clones and leaves some out. This table holds about 74,000 clones, roughly 90% found once. Sequencing was carried out using peripheral blood. These receptors came from a man in his fifties or sixties with acute or convalescent COVID-19.

CDR3 sequence reads: CASSSQGAEAFF. CDR3 DNA sequence: TGTGCCAGCAGCTCCCAAGGGGCTGAAGCTTTCTTT. The chain uses TRBV5-6 and TRBJ1-1; weak D call: TRBD1 (5 bases). V lost 3 bases and J lost 6, with 9 bases in between. The CDR3 has 12 amino acids. Germline-derived CDR1 and CDR2 are SGHDT and YYEEEE.

This rearrangement joins TRBV7-2 to TRBJ1-5, with 9 bases lining up with TRBD1. Per germline, CDR1 SGHTA and CDR2 FQGNSA. J was trimmed by 2 bases and V by 6 bases; bases with no gene match: 8. This CDR3 contains 16 residues. CDR3 protein: CASSHQDRGGNQPQHF. CDR3 coding DNA: TGTGCCAGCAGTCATCAGGACAGGGGCGGCAATCAGCCCCAGCATTTT. The full variable domain, in which reference TRBV7-2 and TRBJ1-5 provide the parts outside the CDR3, is GAGVSQSPSNKVTEKGKDVELRCDPISGHTALYWYRQSLGQGLEFLIYFQGNSAPDKSGLPSDRFSAERTGGSVSTLTIQRTQQEDSAVYLCASSHQDRGGNQPQHFGDGTRLSIL.

The chain combines TRBV7-9 with TRBJ1-6; 8 bases are shared with TRBD1. CDR1 and CDR2 from the germline V gene are SEHNR and FQNEAQ (reference sequence). The junction had 6 bases not matched to a gene; V was cut back by 2 bases and J by 9 bases. The CDR3 contains 15 residues. CDR3 coding DNA: TGTGCCAGCAGCTTATCAGGGGGCGTAGGTTCACCCCTCCACTTT. Amino acids: CASSLSGGVGSPLHF.

The chain couples TRBV5-1 to TRBJ1-4, with a tentative D call TRBD1 (5 bases). The CDR3 is made up of 14 amino acids. Germline V gives CDR1 SGHRS, CDR2 YFSETQ. Deletions cut 4 bases from V and 4 bases from J, with 11 bases between. The CDR3 coding sequence is TGCGCCAGCAGCCCGGGGGATGTTAATGAAAAACTGTTTTTT. It encodes CASSPGDVNEKLFF.

The chain recombines TRBV20-1 with TRBJ1-1, with 8 nucleotides matching TRBD1. The CDR3 runs 13 residues. Germline V gene data show CDR1 as DFQATT and CDR2 as SNEGSKA (reference sequence). Losses at the gene ends were 4 bases for V and 3 bases for J; bases not matched to a gene: 4. DNA for the CDR3: TGCAGTGCTACTGACAGGGGAGACACTGAAGCTTTCTTT. Its protein product is CSATDRGDTEAFF.

This chain links TRBV27 with TRBJ2-7; TRBD1 matches 9 bases. The CDR3 covers 15 residues. Trimming at V came to 5 bases and at J to 5 bases, leaving 10 bases not matched to a gene. Germline CDR1 and CDR2: MNHEY and SMNVEV (reference sequence). The CDR3 spells CASSRKPGQGNEQYF. CDR3 sequence (DNA): TGTGCCAGCAGTCGGAAACCGGGACAGGGTAACGAGCAGTACTTC.

The rearrangement uses TRBV27 and TRBJ1-6; no clear D. V lost 2 bases and J lost 13, with 12 bases in between. Germline loops: CDR1 MNHEY, CDR2 SMNVEV (reference sequence). The CDR3 loop spans 13 amino acids. CDR3 residues: CASSLRAGFPLHF. In nucleotides, the CDR3 is TGTGCCAGCAGTTTAAGAGCAGGATTCCCCCTCCACTTT.

The chain is built from TRBV6-2 or TRBV6-3 and TRBJ2-1; D not certain. V was clipped by 5 bases and J by 5 bases, with 16 bases between them. This CDR3 spans 15 amino acids. CDR1 MNHEY and CDR2 SVGEGT come from the germline V gene. DNA of the CDR3: TGTGCCAGCAGTGCGGTCCCGAAGAGAAACAATGAGCAGTTCTTC. Protein sequence: CASSAVPKRNNEQFF.

The J gene is TRBJ2-1, the V gene TRBV4-1; D remains ambiguous. This CDR3 contains 15 residues. Trimming shortened V by 1 base and J by 3 bases, and 10 bases separated the two germline ends. Germline assignment: CDR1 MGHRA and CDR2 YSYEKL. The CDR3 nucleotides are TGCGCCAGCAGCCAAGGTGGCCTCCTCTACAATGAGCAGTTCTTC. Its protein is CASSQGGLLYNEQFF.

V and J are TRBV7-6 and TRBJ2-3; 13 bases agree with TRBD2. The germline V gene has CDR1 SGHVS and CDR2 FNYEAQ. The CDR3 is made up of 17 amino acids. The ends lost 5 bases at V and 5 bases at J; junction bases unmatched: 10. The CDR3 coding sequence is TGTGCCAGCAGCCCCGCGGGACTAGCGGGATCTGGAGATACGCAGTATTTT. It specifies CASSPAGLAGSGDTQYF.

V gene TRBV30 combines with J gene TRBJ2-1; TRBD1 aligns across 9 bases. CDR3 length: 13 residues. V shed 0 bases and J 14 bases; nucleotides not matched to a gene: 8. CDR1 is GTSNPN and CDR2 is SVGIG in the germline V gene (reference sequence). The CDR3 region has the DNA TGTGCCTGGAGTGTGCTTGGACAGGGGAGGAAGTTCTTC. Translating it yields CAWSVLGQGRKFF.

This clone has a single count. The genes are TRBV27 and TRBJ2-1; the D gene is possibly TRBD2 (5 bases). This CDR3 has 15 residues. Germline V gives CDR1 MNHEY, CDR2 SMNVEV (reference sequence). The ends were cut back, 3 bases at V and 0 bases at J, with 9 bases in the middle. Written as DNA, the CDR3 is TGTGCCAGCAGTTTCCGGGGTCCCTCCTACAATGAGCAGTTCTTC. This translates into CASSFRGPSYNEQFF.

The CDR3 DNA is TGTGCCATCAATGGGGCCTCGAACACTGAAGCTTTCTTT. This sequence encodes CAINGASNTEAFF. The V call is TRBV10-3, the J call TRBJ1-1; weak D call: TRBD1 (5 bases). Germline CDR1 and CDR2: ENHRY and SYGVKD. Trimming removed 7 bases from V and 1 base from J, with 10 bases in between. The length of the CDR3 is 13 residues.

V usage is TRBV7-3 and J usage is TRBJ1-2; D is possibly TRBD1 (5 bases). The CDR3 loop spans 14 amino acids. Trimming removed 5 bases from V and 3 bases from J, with 13 bases in between. Looked up from germline, CDR1 is SGHTA and CDR2 is FQGTGA. This CDR3 is CASSPTGGDYGYTF. The CDR3 DNA reads TGTGCCAGCAGCCCCACGGGGGGGGACTATGGCTACACCTTC.

The V gene is TRBV7-2, the J gene TRBJ2-2; TRBD2 matches 9 bases. The germline V gene encodes CDR1 SGHTA and CDR2 FQGNSA. The CDR3 is 16 residues long. With 0 bases clipped from V and 8 bases from J, the junction kept 7 bases outside the gene matches. CDR3 in amino acids: CASSLAILAGRGELFF. The CDR3 coding sequence is TGTGCCAGCAGCTTAGCGATCCTAGCGGGGAGGGGGGAGCTGTTTTTT.